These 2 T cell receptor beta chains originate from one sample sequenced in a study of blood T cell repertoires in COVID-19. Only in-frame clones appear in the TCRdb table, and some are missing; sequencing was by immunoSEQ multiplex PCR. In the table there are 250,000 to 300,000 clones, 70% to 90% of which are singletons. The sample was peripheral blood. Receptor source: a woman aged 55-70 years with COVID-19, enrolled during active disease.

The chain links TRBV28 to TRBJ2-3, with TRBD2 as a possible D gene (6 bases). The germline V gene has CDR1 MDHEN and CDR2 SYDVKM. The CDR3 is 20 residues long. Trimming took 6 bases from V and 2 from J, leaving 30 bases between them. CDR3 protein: CASRPFRGAWRDSYTDTQYF. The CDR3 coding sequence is TGTGCCAGCAGACCATTCCGGGGAGCTTGGCGGGATTCTTACACAGATACGCAGTATTTT.

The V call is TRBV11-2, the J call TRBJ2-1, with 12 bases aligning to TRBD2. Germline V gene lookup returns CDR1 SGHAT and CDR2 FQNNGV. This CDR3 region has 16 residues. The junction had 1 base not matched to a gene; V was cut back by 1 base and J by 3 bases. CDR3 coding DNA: TGTGCCAGCAGCTTAGGGGGACTAGCGGGCTACAATGAGCAGTTCTTC. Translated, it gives CASSLGGLAGYNEQFF.